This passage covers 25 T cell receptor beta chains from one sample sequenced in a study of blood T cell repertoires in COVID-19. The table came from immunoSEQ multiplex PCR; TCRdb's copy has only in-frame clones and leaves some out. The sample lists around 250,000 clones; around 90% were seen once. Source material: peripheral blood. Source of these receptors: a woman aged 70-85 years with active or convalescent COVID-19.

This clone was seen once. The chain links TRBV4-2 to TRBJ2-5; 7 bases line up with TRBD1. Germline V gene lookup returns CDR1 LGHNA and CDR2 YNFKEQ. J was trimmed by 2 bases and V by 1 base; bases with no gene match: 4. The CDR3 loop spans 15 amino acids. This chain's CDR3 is CASSQGEGQQETQYF. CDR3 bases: TGTGCCAGCAGCCAAGGTGAGGGACAGCAAGAGACCCAGTACTTC.

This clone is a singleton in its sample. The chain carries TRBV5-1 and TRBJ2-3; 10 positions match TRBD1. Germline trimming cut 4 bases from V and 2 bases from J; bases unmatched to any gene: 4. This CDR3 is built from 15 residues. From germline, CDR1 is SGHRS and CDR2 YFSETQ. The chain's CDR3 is CASSRDRGNTDTQYF. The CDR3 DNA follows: TGCGCCAGCAGCCGGGACAGGGGAAACACAGATACGCAGTATTTT.

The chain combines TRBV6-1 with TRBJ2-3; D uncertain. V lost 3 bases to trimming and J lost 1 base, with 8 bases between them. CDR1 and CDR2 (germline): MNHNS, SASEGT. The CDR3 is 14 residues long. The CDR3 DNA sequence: TGTGCCAGCAGTGATTTTGGAGGCACAGATACGCAGTATTTT. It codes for CASSDFGGTDTQYF.

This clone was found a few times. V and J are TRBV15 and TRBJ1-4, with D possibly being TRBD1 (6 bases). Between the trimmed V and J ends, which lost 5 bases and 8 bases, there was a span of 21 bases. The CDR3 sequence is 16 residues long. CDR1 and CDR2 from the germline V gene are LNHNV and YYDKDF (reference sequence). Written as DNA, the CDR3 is TGTGCCACCAGCGACCTTGGGGGCACCCTCAGCGAAAAACTGTTTTTT. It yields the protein CATSDLGGTLSEKLFF.

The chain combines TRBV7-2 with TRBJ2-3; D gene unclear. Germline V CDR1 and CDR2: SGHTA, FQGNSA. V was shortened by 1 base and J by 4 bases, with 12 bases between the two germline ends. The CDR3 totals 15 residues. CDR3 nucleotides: TGTGCCAGCAGCTTAGAAGAGCTCCCCTCAGATACGCAGTATTTT. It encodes CASSLEELPSDTQYF.

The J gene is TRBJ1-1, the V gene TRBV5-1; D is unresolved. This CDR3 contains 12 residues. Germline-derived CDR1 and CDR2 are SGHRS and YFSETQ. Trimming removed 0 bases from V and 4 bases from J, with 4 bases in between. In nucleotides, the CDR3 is TGCGCCAGCAGCTTGGTCTCCACTGAAGCTTTCTTT. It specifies CASSLVSTEAFF.

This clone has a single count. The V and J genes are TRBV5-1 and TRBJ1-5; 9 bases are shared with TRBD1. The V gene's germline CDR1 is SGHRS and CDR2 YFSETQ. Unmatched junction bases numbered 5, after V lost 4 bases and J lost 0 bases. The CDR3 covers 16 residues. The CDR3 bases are TGCGCCAGCAGCCCACAGGGGGCGGATAGCAATCAGCCCCAGCATTTT. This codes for CASSPQGADSNQPQHF.

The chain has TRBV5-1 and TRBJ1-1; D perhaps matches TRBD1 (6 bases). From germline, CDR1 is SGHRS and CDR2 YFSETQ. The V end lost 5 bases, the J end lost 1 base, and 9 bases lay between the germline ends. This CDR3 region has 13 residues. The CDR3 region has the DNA TGCGCCAGCAGACTGACAGGGAACACTGAAGCTTTCTTT. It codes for CASRLTGNTEAFF.

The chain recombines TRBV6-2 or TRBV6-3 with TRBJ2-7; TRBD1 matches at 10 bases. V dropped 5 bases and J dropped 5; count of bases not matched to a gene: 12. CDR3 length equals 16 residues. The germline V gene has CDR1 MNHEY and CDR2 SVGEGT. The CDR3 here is CASSPPRDRGIHEQYF. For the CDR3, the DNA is TGTGCCAGCAGTCCCCCCCGGGACAGGGGAATCCACGAGCAGTACTTC.

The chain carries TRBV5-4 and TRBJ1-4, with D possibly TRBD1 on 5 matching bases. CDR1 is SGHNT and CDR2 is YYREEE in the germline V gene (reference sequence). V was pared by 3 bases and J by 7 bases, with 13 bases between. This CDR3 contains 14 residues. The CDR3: CASSWMGDSEKLFF. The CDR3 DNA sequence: TGTGCCAGCAGCTGGATGGGTGACAGTGAAAAACTGTTTTTT.

The CDR3: CASRGQASNQPQHF. The CDR3 nucleotides are TGTGCCAGCAGAGGACAGGCTAGCAATCAGCCCCAGCATTTT. The gene calls are TRBV2 and TRBJ1-5, with 7 bases matching TRBD1. Germline assignment: CDR1 SNHLY and CDR2 FYNNEI. With 6 bases clipped from V and 0 bases from J, the junction kept 2 bases outside the gene matches. The CDR3 is 14 amino acids. The entire variable domain, with the rest obtained from reference TRBV2 and TRBJ1-5, is as follows: EPEVTQTPSHQVTQMGQEVILRCVPISNHLYFYWYRQILGQKVEFLVSFYNNEISEKSEIFDDQFSVERPDGSNFTLKIRSTKLEDSAMYFCASRGQASNQPQHFGDGTRLSIL.

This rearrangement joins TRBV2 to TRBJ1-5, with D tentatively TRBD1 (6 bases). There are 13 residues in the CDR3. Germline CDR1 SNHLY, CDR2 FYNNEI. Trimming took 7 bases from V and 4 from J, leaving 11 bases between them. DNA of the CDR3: TGTGCCAGCATCCGGGACATTAATCAGCCCCAGCATTTT. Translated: CASIRDINQPQHF.

The CDR3 sequence: CATSRAGSGELFF. CDR3 sequence (DNA): TGTGCCACCAGCAGAGCAGGGTCCGGGGAGCTGTTTTTT. The chain couples TRBV15 to TRBJ2-2; D is possibly TRBD1 (5 bases). Trimming removed 1 base at V and 6 bases at J, with 6 bases between. In germline, CDR1 is LNHNV, CDR2 YYDKDF (reference sequence). CDR3 length equals 13 residues.

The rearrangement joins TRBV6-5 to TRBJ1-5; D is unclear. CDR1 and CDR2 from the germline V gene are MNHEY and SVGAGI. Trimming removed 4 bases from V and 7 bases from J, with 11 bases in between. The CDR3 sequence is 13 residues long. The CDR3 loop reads CASSLWTGQPQHF. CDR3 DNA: TGTGCCAGCAGTTTGTGGACGGGACAGCCCCAGCATTTT.

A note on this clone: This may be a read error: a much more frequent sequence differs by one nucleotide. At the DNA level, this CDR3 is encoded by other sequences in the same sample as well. Written as DNA, the CDR3 is TGTGCCAGCAGCTTAGGACAGAACACTGAAGCTTTCTTT. Translating gives CASSLGQNTEAFF. The V and J genes are TRBV7-9 and TRBJ1-1, with no clear D. Trimming shortened V by 1 base and J by 1 base, and 4 bases separated the two germline ends. Germline lookup yields CDR1 SEHNR and CDR2 FQNEAQ (reference sequence). The CDR3 runs 13 residues.

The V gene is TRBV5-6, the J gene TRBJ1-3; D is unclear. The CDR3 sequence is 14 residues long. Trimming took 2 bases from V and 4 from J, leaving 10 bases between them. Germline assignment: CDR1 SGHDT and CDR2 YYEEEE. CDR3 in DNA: TGTGCCAGCAGCTTTATGGCTCAAGGAAACACCATATATTTT. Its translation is CASSFMAQGNTIYF.

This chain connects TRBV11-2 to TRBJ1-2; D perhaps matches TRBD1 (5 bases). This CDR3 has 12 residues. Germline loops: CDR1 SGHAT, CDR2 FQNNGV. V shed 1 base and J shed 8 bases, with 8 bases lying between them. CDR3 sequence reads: CASSLAREGYTF. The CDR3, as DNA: TGTGCCAGCAGCTTAGCCAGGGAAGGCTACACCTTC.

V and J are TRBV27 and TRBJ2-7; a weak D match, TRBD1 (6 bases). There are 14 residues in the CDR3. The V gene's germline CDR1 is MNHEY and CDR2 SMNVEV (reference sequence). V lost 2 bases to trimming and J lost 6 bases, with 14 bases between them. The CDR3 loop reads CASSLPGAMSEQYF. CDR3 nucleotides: TGTGCCAGCAGTTTACCAGGGGCCATGTCCGAGCAGTACTTC.

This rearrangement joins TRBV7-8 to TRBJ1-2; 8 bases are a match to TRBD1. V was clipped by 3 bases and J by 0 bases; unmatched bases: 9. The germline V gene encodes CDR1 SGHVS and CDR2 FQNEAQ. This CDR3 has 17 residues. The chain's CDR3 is CASSFLQGATTNYGYTF. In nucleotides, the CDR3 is TGTGCCAGCAGCTTCCTCCAGGGGGCGACTACTAACTATGGCTACACCTTC.

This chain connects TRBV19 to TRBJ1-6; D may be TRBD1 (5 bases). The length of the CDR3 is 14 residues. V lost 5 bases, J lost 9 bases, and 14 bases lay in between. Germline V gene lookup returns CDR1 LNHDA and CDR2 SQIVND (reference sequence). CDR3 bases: TGTGCCAGTAGTTATCCCCAGGGTGGTTCACCCCTCCACTTT. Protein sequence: CASSYPQGGSPLHF.

CDR3 sequence (DNA): TGTGCCAGCAGGACCAGAACAGGGAAAGATCAGCCCCAGCATTTT. Encoded protein: CASRTRTGKDQPQHF. The chain recombines TRBV6-6 with TRBJ1-5, with D possibly TRBD1 on 6 matching bases. With 6 bases removed from V and 5 bases from J, the gap between germline ends came to 17 bases. Germline loops: CDR1 MNHNY, CDR2 SVGAGI (reference sequence). This CDR3 is built from 15 residues.

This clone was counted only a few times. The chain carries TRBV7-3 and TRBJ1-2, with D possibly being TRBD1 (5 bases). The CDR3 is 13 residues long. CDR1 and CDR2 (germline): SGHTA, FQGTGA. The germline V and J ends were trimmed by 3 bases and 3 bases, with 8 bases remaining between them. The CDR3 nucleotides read TGTGCCAGCAGCTTGGGGGGAGACTATGGCTACACCTTC. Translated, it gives CASSLGGDYGYTF.

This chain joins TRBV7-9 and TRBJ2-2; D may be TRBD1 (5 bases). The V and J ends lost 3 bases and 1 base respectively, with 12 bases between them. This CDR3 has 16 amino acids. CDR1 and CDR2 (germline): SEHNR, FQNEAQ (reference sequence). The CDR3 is CASSLGLGQNTGELFF. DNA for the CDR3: TGTGCCAGCAGCTTGGGTTTAGGACAGAACACCGGGGAGCTGTTTTTT.

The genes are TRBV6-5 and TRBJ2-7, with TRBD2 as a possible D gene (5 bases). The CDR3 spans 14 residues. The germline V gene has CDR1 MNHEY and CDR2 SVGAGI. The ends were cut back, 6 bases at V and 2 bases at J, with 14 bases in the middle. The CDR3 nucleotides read TGTGCCAGCAGCCAACTAGATGGGACCTACGAGCAGTACTTC. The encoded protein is CASSQLDGTYEQYF.

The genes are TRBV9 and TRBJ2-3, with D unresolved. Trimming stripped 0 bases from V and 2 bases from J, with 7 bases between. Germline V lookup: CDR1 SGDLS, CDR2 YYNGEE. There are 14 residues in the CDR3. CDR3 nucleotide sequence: TGTGCCAGCAGCGTAGATAGCTACACAGATACGCAGTATTTT. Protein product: CASSVDSYTDTQYF. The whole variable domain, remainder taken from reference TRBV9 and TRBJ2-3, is DSGVTQTPKHLITATGQRVTLRCSPRSGDLSVYWYQQSLDQGLQFLIQYYNGEERAKGNILERFSAQQFPDLHSELNLSSLELGDSALYFCASSVDSYTDTQYFGPGTRLTVL.